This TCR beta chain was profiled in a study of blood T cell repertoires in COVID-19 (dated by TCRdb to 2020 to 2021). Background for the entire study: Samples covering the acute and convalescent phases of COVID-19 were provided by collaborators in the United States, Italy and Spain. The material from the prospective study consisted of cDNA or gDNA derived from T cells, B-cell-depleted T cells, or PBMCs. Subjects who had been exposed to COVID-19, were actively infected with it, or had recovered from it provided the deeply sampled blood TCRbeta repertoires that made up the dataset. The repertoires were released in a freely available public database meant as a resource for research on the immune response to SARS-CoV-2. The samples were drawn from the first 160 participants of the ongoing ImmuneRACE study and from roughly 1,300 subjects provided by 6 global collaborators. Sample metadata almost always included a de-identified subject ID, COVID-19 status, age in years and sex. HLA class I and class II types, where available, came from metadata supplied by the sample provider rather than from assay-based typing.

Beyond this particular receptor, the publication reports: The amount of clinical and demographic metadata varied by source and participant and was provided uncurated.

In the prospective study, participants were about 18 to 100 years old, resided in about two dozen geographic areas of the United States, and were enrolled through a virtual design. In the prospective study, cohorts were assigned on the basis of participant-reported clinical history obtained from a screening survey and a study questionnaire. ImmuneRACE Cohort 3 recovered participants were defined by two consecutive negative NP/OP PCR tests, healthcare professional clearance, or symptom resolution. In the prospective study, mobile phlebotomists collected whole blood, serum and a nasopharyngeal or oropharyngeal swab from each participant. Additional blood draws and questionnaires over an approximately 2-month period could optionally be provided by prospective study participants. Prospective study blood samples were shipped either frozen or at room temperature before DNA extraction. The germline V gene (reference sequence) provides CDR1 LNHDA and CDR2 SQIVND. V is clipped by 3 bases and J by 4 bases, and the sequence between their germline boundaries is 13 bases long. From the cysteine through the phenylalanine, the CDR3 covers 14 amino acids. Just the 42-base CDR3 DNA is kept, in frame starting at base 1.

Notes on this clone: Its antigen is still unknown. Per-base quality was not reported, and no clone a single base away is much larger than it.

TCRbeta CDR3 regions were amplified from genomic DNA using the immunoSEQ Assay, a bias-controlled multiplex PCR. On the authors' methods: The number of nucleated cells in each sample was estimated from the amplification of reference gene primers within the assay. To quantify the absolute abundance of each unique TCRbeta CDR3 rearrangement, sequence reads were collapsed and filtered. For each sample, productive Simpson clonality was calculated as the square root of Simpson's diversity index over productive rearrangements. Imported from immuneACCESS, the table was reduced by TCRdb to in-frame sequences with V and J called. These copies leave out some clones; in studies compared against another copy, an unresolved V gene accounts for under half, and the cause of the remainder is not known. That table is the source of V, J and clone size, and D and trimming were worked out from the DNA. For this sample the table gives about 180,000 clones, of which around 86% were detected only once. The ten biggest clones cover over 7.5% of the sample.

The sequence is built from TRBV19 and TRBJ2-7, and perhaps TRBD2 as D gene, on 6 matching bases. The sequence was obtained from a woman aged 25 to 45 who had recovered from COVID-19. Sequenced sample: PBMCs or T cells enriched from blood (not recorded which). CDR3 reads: CASSIRGNGYEQYF. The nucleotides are TGTGCCAGTAGTATTCGGGGGAATGGGTACGAGCAGTACTTC.